The rows below give T cell receptor beta chains drawn from one sample of a study of graft-versus-host responses after intestinal transplantation. Only in-frame clones appear in the TCRdb table, and some are missing; sequencing was by immunoSEQ multiplex PCR. Here the sample spans around 30,000 clones, about three quarters being singletons. The sample was ileum tissue, taken 98 days after intestinal transplantation. The receptors shown here come from a human patient who received an intestinal transplant, so some T cells may come from the graft donor. Both conserved end residues are part of each CDR3. Clone size appears in some rows only: once, few, many, or a class for an expanded clone.

v_gene,abundance,CDR3aa
TRBV4-1,NA,CASSQFGTANTEAFF
TRBV7-9,once,CASSLAPAWYGYTF
TRBV14,NA,CASIPGTESNQPQHF
TRBV27,NA,CASSPAFGPYEQYF
TRBV7-9,NA,CASSHLPLQHEQFF
TRBV28,NA,CASGQGAGGSYGYTF
TRBV10-2,NA,CASSIGQGLNIQYF
TRBV13,NA,CASSSLAGLDEQYF
TRBV5-4,once,CASSLDRAGEQFF
TRBV4-1,few,CASSRPKGEQYF
TRBV7-9,NA,CASRDTSSYEQYF
TRBV11-2,NA,CASSLSGGSSYEQYF
TRBV28,NA,CASRTKGQGRNSPLHF
TRBV5-4,once,CASRQAGLNTGELFF
TRBV18,once,CASSPPGLHEQFF
TRBV30,NA,CAWRGAGSEQYF
TRBV4-1,few,CASSQFTSGNTIYF
TRBV4-2,NA,CASSRTSGGPDTQYF
TRBV19,NA,CASSRQTGMNSPLHF
TRBV6-6,NA,CASSYTDRDNQPQHF
TRBV7-9,NA,CASSLAQGGGEQYF
TRBV11-3,NA,CASSLGTGGIYGYTF
TRBV30,NA,CAWSGLGGTSTDTQYF
TRBV6-5,few,CASSYYRGMEPQHF
TRBV19,few,CASSPSRGGYGYTF
TRBV5-6,NA,CASSLGVNGQISQYF
TRBV28,NA,CASSLKVGGGVSSYEQYF
TRBV4-2,NA,CASSQGTDAEETQYF
TRBV5-1,NA,CASSLPATVTRPLGYNEQFF
TRBV5-4,NA,CASSSRQGLPLHF
TRBV6-5,NA,CASSPRGGLSGYTF
TRBV27,NA,CASSLSGGYQPQHF
TRBV2,NA,CASSGGFRGPSYEQYF
TRBV7-9,NA,CASSSSGVRYEQYF
TRBV11-2,NA,CASSLGSGKLNTEAFF
TRBV11-2,NA,CASSLVGDRGYGYTF
TRBV28,NA,CASSDIGTQYF
TRBV27,NA,CASKGQAGVNSPLHF
TRBV27,NA,CASAGGGAWNEQFF